A single sample gave rise to the 18 T cell receptor beta chains below, sequenced in a study of T cells after yellow fever vaccination. One entry per CDR3 protein results from TCRdb running MiXCR on the 5' RACE reads. The table includes some 69,000 distinct CDR3 sequences, 5% to 6.5% detected once. The material sequenced was CD4+ T cells sorted from PBMCs, taken around 15 days after the first yellow fever vaccination. Receptors were obtained from a young man who received the YFV17D yellow fever vaccine.

Ten or more counts support this clonotype. V gene TRBV20-1 combines with J gene TRBJ1-4; D unclear. Per germline, CDR1 DFQATT and CDR2 SNEGSKA (reference sequence). V lost 3 bases, J lost 5 bases, and 10 bases lay in between. This CDR3 region has 13 residues. The CDR3 loop is CSARTGGNEKLFF. DNA of the CDR3: TGCAGTGCTAGGACCGGCGGCAATGAAAAACTGTTTTTT.

The chain has TRBV4-2 and TRBJ2-1, with D perhaps TRBD2 (6 bases). CDR3 length: 15 residues. V was pared by 4 bases and J by 0 bases, with 10 bases between. CDR1 is LGHNA, CDR2 YNFKEQ, per germline. The CDR3 sequence: CASSPGLRSYNEQFF. DNA for the CDR3: TGTGCCAGCAGCCCGGGACTCCGCTCCTACAATGAGCAGTTCTTC.

This clonotype showed up many times. The gene calls are TRBV5-1 and TRBJ2-2; 9 bases fit TRBD2. This CDR3 spans 15 amino acids. After removal of 5 bases from V and 3 bases from J, the junction contained 5 bases not matched to a gene. Germline assignment: CDR1 SGHRS and CDR2 YFSETQ. The CDR3 nucleotides read TGCGCCAGCAGGGCTAGCGGGGCATACACCGGGGAGCTGTTTTTT. Protein sequence: CASRASGAYTGELFF.

This clonotype was recorded at least ten times. The chain joins TRBV20-1 to TRBJ2-5, with 8 bases matching TRBD2. CDR3 length: 12 amino acids. J gave up 8 bases and V 5 bases, and 7 bases lay outside the gene matches. The germline V gene encodes CDR1 DFQATT and CDR2 SNEGSKA (reference sequence). CDR3 DNA: TGCAGTGCTCCAGGACTAGCACTCACCCAGTACTTC. Its translation is CSAPGLALTQYF.

This clonotype was counted at least ten times. The V call is TRBV6-1, the J call TRBJ2-5; 8 nucleotides line up with TRBD2. The CDR3 contains 15 residues. Looked up from germline, CDR1 is MNHNS and CDR2 is SASEGT. With 5 bases clipped from V and 5 bases from J, the junction kept 10 bases outside the gene matches. CDR3 sequence (DNA): TGTGCCAGCAGTCGGGGACTAGATCGTTTGGAGACCCAGTACTTC. Its translation is CASSRGLDRLETQYF.

This clonotype was observed at least ten times. V is TRBV12-3 or TRBV12-4 and J is TRBJ2-3; D call uncertain. The CDR3 is made up of 12 amino acids. V was trimmed by 5 bases and J by 7 bases, leaving 10 bases between them. CDR3 residues: CASSPAAYTQYF. The CDR3 DNA reads TGTGCCAGCAGTCCGGCTGCGTATACGCAGTATTTT.

This clonotype was counted a few times. This chain joins TRBV5-4 and TRBJ2-7; tentatively, D is TRBD2 (5 bases). Trimming stripped 4 bases from V and 2 bases from J, with 10 bases between. This CDR3 region has 13 residues. Per the germline V gene, CDR1 is SGHNT and CDR2 is YYREEE (reference sequence). CDR3 bases: TGTGCCAGCAGCCGGACTGATACCTACGAGCAGTACGTC. It translates to CASSRTDTYEQYV.

This clonotype has ten or more counts. This chain joins TRBV18 and TRBJ1-3, with D perhaps TRBD1 (5 bases). The CDR3 runs 16 residues. Trimming stripped 4 bases from V and 2 bases from J, with 15 bases between. In germline, CDR1 is KGHSH, CDR2 LQKENI. CDR3 protein: CASSLKATGAGNTIYF. CDR3 bases: TGTGCCAGCTCACTCAAGGCCACGGGGGCTGGAAACACCATATATTTT. The whole variable domain, remainder taken from reference TRBV18 and TRBJ1-3, is NAGVMQNPRHLVRRRGQEARLRCSPMKGHSHVYWYRQLPEEGLKFMVYLQKENIIDESGMPKERFSAEFPKEGPSILRIQQVVRGDSAAYFCASSLKATGAGNTIYFGEGSWLTVV.

In its sample, this clonotype was seen many times. The chain recombines TRBV11-2 with TRBJ2-1; D is possibly TRBD2 (5 bases). With 3 bases removed from V and 0 bases from J, the gap between germline ends came to 12 bases. The CDR3 is made up of 16 amino acids. Germline CDR1 SGHAT, CDR2 FQNNGV. CDR3 coding DNA: TGTGCCAGCAGCTTCCGACCGGACTCCTCCTACAATGAGCAGTTCTTC. Amino acid sequence: CASSFRPDSSYNEQFF.

In this sample, this clonotype turned up many times. The V and J genes are TRBV9 and TRBJ2-5; D unclear. V was clipped by 0 bases and J by 4 bases, with 13 bases between them. This CDR3 is 15 amino acids long. Germline CDR1 is SGDLS and CDR2 is YYNGEE. For the CDR3, the DNA is TGTGCCAGCAGCGTAGGTCCCATGTCCCTAGAGACCCAGTACTTC. The encoded protein is CASSVGPMSLETQYF.

This clonotype was seen repeatedly, ten times or more. V is TRBV2 and J is TRBJ2-7; no firm D call. The V end lost 2 bases, the J end lost 3 bases, and 11 bases lay between the germline ends. CDR3 length: 14 residues. Looked up from germline, CDR1 is SNHLY and CDR2 is FYNNEI. The CDR3 DNA reads TGTGCCAGCAGTGAAACGCGGCAGATCTACGAGCAGTACGTC. As protein: CASSETRQIYEQYV.

This clonotype was seen repeatedly, ten times or more. The chain uses TRBV5-1 and TRBJ1-2; possible D gene TRBD1, 5 bases. The CDR3 is 16 amino acids. Germline V gene sequence: CDR1 SGHRS, CDR2 YFSETQ. V was shortened by 1 base and J by 3 bases, with 16 bases between the two germline ends. As DNA, the CDR3 is TGCGCCAGCAGCTTGTCCCCCGGGGCTTCCTACTATGGCTACACCTTC. This translates into CASSLSPGASYYGYTF. Complete variable domain (other parts from reference TRBV5-1 and TRBJ1-2): KAGVTQTPRYLIKTRGQQVTLSCSPISGHRSVSWYQQTPGQGLQFLFEYFSETQRNKGNFPGRFSGRQFSNSRSEMNVSTLELGDSALYLCASSLSPGASYYGYTFGSGTRLTVV.

This clonotype came up many times. The gene calls are TRBV12-3 or TRBV12-4 and TRBJ2-1; 10 bases are shared with TRBD1. The V segment lost 6 bases and the J segment 12 bases; nucleotides outside the gene matches: 14. This CDR3 region has 15 residues. CDR3 region: CASRTGQGDHPGQFF. The CDR3 DNA follows: TGTGCCAGCAGAACCGGACAGGGGGACCACCCGGGGCAGTTCTTC.

This clonotype was counted at least ten times. The J gene is TRBJ2-1, the V gene TRBV4-3, with TRBD2 matching over 9 bases. The trim removed 1 base at V and 7 bases at J, leaving 17 bases unmatched. This CDR3 comprises 19 residues. Germline CDR1 LGHNA, CDR2 YSLEER. The CDR3 nucleotides are TGCGCCAGCAGCCAAGTTCGACTAAGCGGGGGGCCCCACCGAAATGAGCAGTTCTTC. This encodes CASSQVRLSGGPHRNEQFF.

At least ten counts were recorded for this clonotype. The V call is TRBV5-5, the J call TRBJ2-1; D not certain. Germline V gives CDR1 SGHKS, CDR2 YYEKEE (reference sequence). V lost 4 bases and J 5 bases, leaving 7 bases between the germline ends. The CDR3 contains 12 residues. In DNA, the CDR3 is TGTGCCAGCAGCCGAATGGACAATGAGCAGTTCTTC. Translated: CASSRMDNEQFF.

The sample holds many counts of this clonotype. CDR3 region: CSAPMQASSYNEQFF. The CDR3 DNA reads as TGCAGTGCCCCAATGCAGGCGAGCTCCTACAATGAGCAGTTCTTC. The rearrangement joins TRBV20-1 to TRBJ2-1; D remains unclear. This CDR3 has 15 amino acids. Germline V lookup: CDR1 DFQATT, CDR2 SNEGSKA (reference sequence). Deletions cut 6 bases from V and 0 bases from J, with 15 bases between.

This clonotype was seen ten or more times. The J gene is TRBJ2-4, the V gene TRBV7-2; tentatively, D is TRBD2 (7 bases). The V end lost 6 bases, the J end lost 1 base, and 19 bases lay between the germline ends. Germline CDR1 and CDR2: SGHTA and FQGNSA. The CDR3 totals 17 residues. The CDR3: CASSSTLGGAAKNIQYF. DNA for the CDR3: TGTGCCAGCAGTTCGACCCTAGGGGGGGCGGCCAAAAACATTCAGTACTTC.

This clonotype has a count of ten or more. The CDR3 loop reads CASRSRLKENIQYF. CDR3 DNA sequence: TGTGCCAGTCGTAGCCGTTTGAAGGAAAACATTCAGTACTTC. V usage is TRBV19 and J usage is TRBJ2-4; D unclear. Germline V gene data show CDR1 as LNHDA and CDR2 as SQIVND (reference sequence). The CDR3 spans 14 residues. Trimming took off 8 bases at V and 5 bases at J, with 16 bases between the two ends.